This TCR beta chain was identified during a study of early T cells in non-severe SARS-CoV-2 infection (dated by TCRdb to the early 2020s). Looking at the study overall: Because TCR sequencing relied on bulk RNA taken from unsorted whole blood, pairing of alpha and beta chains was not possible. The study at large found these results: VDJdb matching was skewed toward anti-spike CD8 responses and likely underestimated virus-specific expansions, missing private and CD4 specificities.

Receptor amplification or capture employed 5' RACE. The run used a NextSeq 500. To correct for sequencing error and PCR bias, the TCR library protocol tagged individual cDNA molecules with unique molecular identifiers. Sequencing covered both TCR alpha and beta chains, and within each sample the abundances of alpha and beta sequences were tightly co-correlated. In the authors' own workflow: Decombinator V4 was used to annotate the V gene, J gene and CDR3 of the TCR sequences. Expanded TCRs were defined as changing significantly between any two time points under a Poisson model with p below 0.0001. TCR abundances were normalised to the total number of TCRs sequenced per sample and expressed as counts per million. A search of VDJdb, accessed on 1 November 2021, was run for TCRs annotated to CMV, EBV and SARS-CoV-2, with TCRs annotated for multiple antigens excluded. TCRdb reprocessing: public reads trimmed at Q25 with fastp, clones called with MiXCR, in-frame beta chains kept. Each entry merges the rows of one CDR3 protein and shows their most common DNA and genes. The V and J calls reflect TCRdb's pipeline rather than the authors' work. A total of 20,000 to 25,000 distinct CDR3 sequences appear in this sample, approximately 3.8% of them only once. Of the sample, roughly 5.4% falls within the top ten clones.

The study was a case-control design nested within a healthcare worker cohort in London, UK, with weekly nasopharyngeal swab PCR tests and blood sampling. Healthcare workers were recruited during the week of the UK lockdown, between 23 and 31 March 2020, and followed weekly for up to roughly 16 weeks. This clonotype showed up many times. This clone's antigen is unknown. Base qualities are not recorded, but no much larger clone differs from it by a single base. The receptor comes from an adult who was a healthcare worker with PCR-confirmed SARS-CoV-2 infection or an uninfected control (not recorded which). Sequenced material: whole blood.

CDR3 sequence: CASSLSLTGLVETQYF. The DNA sequence is TGTGCCAGCAGCTTATCCCTGACAGGGCTTGTAGAGACCCAGTACTTC. This chain is built from TRBV11-2 and TRBJ2-5, and TRBD1 matches 7 of the central bases. CDR1 and CDR2, looked up from the germline V gene, are SGHAT and FQNNGV. The CDR3 sequence holds 16 residues, the cysteine and phenylalanine included. Only CDR3 DNA is held: 48 bases, read in frame from base 1. The germline V end is reduced by 2 bases and the J end by 4 bases; junction bases left unmatched: 10.